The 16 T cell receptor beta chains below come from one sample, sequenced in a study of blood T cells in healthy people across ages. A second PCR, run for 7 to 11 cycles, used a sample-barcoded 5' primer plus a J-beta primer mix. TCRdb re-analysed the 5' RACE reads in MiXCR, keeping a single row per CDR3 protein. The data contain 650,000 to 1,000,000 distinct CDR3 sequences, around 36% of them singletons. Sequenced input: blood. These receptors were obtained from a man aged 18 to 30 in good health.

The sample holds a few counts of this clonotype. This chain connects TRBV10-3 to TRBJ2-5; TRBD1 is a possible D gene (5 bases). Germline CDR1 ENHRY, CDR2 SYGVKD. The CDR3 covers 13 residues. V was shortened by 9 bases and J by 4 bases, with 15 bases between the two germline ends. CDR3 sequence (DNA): TGTGCCATAGGGGCAGCCTACCGAGAGACCCAGTACTTC. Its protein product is CAIGAAYRETQYF.

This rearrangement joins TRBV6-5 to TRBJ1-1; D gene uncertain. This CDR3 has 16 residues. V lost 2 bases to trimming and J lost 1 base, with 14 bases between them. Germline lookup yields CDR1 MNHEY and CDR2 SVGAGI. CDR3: CASSYGQFKGNTEAFF. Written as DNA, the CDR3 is TGTGCCAGCAGTTACGGCCAGTTCAAGGGGAACACTGAAGCTTTCTTT.

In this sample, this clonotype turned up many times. The CDR3 loop is CASRFGGQGGNEQFF. The CDR3, as DNA: TGTGCCAGCAGATTTGGCGGACAGGGGGGCAATGAGCAGTTCTTC. The gene calls are TRBV7-2 and TRBJ2-1; 10 bases map to TRBD1. Trimming at V came to 6 bases and at J to 6 bases, leaving 8 bases not matched to a gene. CDR1 and CDR2 from the germline V gene are SGHTA and FQGNSA. This CDR3 is 15 amino acids long.

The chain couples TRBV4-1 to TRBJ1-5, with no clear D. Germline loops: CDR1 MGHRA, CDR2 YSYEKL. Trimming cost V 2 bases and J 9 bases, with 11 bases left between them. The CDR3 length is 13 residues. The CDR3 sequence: CASSQLEWGPQHF. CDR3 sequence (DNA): TGCGCCAGCAGCCAATTGGAATGGGGGCCCCAGCATTTT.

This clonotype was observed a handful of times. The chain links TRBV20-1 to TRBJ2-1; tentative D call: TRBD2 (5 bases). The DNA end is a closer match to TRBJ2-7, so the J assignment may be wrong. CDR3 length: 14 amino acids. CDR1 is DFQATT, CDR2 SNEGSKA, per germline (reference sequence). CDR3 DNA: TGCAGTGCTTGGACGGGGAGCTCCTACAATGAGCAGTACTTC. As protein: CSAWTGSSYNEQYF.

The CDR3 loop is CASSFSDTEPDTQYF. CDR3 nucleotides: TGTGCCAGCAGTTTCTCCGATACGGAGCCAGATACGCAGTATTTT. The chain is built from TRBV6-2 or TRBV6-3 and TRBJ2-3; D not resolved. CDR3 size: 15 residues. Germline CDR1 reads MNHEY; CDR2 reads SVGEGT. The V and J ends lost 4 bases and 4 bases respectively, with 15 bases between them.

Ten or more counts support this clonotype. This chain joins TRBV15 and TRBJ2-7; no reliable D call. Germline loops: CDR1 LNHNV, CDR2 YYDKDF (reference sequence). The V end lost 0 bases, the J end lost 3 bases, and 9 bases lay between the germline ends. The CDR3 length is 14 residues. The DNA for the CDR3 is TGTGCCACCAGCAGAGATCGAGCAAGCTACGAGCAGTACTTC. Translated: CATSRDRASYEQYF.

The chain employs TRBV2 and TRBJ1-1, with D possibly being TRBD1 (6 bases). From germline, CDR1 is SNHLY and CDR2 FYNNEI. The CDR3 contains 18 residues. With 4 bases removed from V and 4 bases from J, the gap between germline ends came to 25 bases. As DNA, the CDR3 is TGTGCCAGCAGTGTGCGCGGGCAGGGGAGTGCTCGGGGCACTGAAGCTTTCTTT. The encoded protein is CASSVRGQGSARGTEAFF.

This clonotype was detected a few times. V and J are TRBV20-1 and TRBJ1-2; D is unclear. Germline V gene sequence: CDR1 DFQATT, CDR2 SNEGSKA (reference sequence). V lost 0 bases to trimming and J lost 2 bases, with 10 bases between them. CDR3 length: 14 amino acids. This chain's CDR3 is CSARDPRANYGYTF. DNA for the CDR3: TGCAGTGCTAGAGATCCCCGGGCAAACTATGGCTACACCTTC.

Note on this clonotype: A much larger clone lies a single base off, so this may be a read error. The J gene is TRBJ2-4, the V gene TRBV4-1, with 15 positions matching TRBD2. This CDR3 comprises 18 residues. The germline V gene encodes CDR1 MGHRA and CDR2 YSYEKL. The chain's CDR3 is CASSLGLAGGLAENIQYF. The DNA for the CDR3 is TGCGCCAGCAGCCTCGGACTAGCGGGGGGGCTAGCCGAAAACATTCAGTACTTC.

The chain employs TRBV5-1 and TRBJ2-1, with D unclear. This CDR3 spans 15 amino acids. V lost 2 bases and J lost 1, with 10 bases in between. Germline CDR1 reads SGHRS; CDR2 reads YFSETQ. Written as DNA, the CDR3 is TGCGCCAGCAGCTTTGTTTTTAGGTCCTACAATGAGCAGTTCTTC. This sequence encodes CASSFVFRSYNEQFF.

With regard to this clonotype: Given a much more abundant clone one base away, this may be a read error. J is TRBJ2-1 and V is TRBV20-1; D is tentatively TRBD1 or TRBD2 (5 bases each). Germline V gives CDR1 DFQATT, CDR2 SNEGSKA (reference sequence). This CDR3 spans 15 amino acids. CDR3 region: CSASPGASSYNEKFF. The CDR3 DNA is TGCAGTGCGAGCCCCGGGGCAAGCTCCTACAATGAGAAGTTCTTC.

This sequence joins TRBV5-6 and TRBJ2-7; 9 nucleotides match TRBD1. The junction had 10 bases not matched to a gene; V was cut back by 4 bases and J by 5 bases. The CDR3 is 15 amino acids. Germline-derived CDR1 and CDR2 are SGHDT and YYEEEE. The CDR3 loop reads CASSPRTGAPHEQYF. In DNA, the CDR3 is TGTGCCAGCAGCCCTAGGACAGGGGCCCCCCACGAGCAGTACTTC.

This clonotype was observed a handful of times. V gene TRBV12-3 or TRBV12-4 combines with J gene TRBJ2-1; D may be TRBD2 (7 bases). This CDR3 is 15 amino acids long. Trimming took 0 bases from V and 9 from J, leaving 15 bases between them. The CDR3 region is CASSLAGGPYGEQFF. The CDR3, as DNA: TGTGCCAGCAGTTTAGCGGGGGGGCCATACGGTGAGCAGTTCTTC.

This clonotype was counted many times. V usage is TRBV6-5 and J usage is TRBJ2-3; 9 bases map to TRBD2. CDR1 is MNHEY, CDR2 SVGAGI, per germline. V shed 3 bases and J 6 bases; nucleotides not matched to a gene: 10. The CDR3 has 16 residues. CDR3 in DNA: TGTGCCAGCAGTTATCGCCCTAGCGGGGCCCGGGATACGCAGTATTTT. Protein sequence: CASSYRPSGARDTQYF.

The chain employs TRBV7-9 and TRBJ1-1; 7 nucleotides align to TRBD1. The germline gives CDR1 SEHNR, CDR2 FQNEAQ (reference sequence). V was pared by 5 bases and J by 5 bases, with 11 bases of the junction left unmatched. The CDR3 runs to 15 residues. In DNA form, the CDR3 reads TGTGCCAGCAGCCCCCCGGGACAGCGGCGGACTGAAGCTTTCTTT. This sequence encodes CASSPPGQRRTEAFF.